The entry that follows covers one T cell receptor beta chain sequence. The data originate from a study of PD-L1 blockade in urothelial cancer. Study-wide context: Blood was analyzed 3 weeks (second dose) and 6 weeks after treatment start.

Assay: immunoSEQ multiplex PCR; the TCRdb copy retains only in-frame clones and omits some. This table has tens of thousands of clones, roughly 89% appearing once. As for time point: pretreatment peripheral blood. This TCR was sampled from a man aged 55 to 70 with urothelial cancer. The starting material was PBMCs, obtained around atezolizumab (anti-PD-L1) treatment.

CDR3 DNA sequence: TGTGCCAGCAGCCCCCGAACAGGGGGTACCTACGAGCAGTACTTC. It translates to CASSPRTGGTYEQYF. The chain has TRBV4-2 and TRBJ2-7, with TRBD1 matching over 8 bases. Looked up from germline, CDR1 is LGHNA and CDR2 is YNFKEQ. CDR3 length equals 15 residues. Trimming cost V 4 bases and J 2 bases; bases outside gene matches: 7.